Presented here are 5 T cell receptor beta chains from one specimen sequenced in a study of molecular identifiers for immune sequencing clone quantification. Each CDR3 protein is one row after TCRdb ran MiXCR on the PCR reads. There are about 640,000 distinct CDR3 sequences in the sample; roughly 21% occur only once, and roughly 0.9% lies in the top ten. Specimen: naive CD8+ T cells from blood, with Jurkat cell RNA spiked in. Described subset: FACS-sorted CD8+CD4-CCR7+CD45RA+ naive T cells. The receptor source for this set is a human donor in good health. Some libraries in this study had Jurkat cell RNA spiked in.

As to this clonotype: A much larger clone lies a single base off, so this may be a read error. The rearrangement uses TRBV12-3 or TRBV12-4 and TRBJ2-3; TRBD2 is a possible D gene (6 bases). This CDR3 comprises 16 residues. The CDR3 sequence: CASGLLAVTSTDTQYF. The CDR3 DNA follows: TGTGCCAGCGGTTTATTAGCGGTAACTAGCACAGATACGCAGTATTTT.

This clonotype was counted ten times or more. The V gene is TRBV6-5, the J gene TRBJ2-3; 8 positions match TRBD1. This CDR3 comprises 15 residues. Unmatched junction bases numbered 6, after V lost 2 bases and J lost 5 bases. CDR1 and CDR2 (germline): MNHEY, SVGAGI. This CDR3 reads CASSYRDRIGDTQYF. The CDR3 coding sequence is TGTGCCAGCAGTTACCGGGACAGGATTGGAGATACGCAGTATTTT.

This clonotype was seen more than once but under ten times. A read error is possible here, since a much larger clone lies one base away. This rearrangement joins TRBV6-5 to TRBJ2-7; D perhaps matches TRBD1 (5 bases). Germline loops: CDR1 MNHEY, CDR2 SVGAGI. The CDR3 has 15 residues. Here the CDR3 reads CASILRAVGAYEQCF. The CDR3 coding sequence is TGTGCCAGCATCCTAAGGGCAGTTGGGGCCTACGAGCAGTGCTTC.

This clonotype was seen at least ten times. The chain recombines TRBV5-1 with TRBJ2-1; the D is unclear. Germline values: CDR1 SGHRS, CDR2 YFSETQ. The CDR3 length is 15 residues. V was trimmed by 0 bases and J by 7 bases, leaving 14 bases between them. CDR3 loop: CASSLVPDQRNEQFF. DNA for the CDR3: TGCGCCAGCAGCTTGGTCCCTGACCAGAGGAATGAGCAGTTCTTC.

This clonotype was observed a handful of times. The rearrangement joins TRBV19 to TRBJ2-3; 7 bases map to TRBD2. The CDR3 spans 18 residues. V lost 10 bases and J lost 0; bases outside the gene matches: 19. The germline V gene has CDR1 LNHDA and CDR2 SQIVND (reference sequence). The DNA for the CDR3 is TGTGCCACAGTAGTAGCTGGCGGGGAGGGTCCCAGCACAGATACGCAGTATTTT. This sequence encodes CATVVAGGEGPSTDTQYF.